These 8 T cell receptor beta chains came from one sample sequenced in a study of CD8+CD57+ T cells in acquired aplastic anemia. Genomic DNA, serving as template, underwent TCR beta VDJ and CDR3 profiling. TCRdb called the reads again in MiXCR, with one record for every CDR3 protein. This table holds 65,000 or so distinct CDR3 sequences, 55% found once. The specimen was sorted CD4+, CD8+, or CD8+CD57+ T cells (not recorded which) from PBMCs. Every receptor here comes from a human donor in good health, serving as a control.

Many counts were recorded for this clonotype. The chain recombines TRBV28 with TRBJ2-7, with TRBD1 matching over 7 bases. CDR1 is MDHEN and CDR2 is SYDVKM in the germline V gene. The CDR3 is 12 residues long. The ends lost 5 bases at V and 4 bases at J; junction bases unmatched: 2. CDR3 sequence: CASSRQGYEQYF. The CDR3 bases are TGTGCCAGCAGTCGACAGGGTTACGAGCAGTACTTC. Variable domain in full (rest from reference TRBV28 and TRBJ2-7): DVKVTQSSRYLVKRTGEKVFLECVQDMDHENMFWYRQDPGLGLRLIYFSYDVKMKEKGDIPEGYSVSREKKERFSLILESASTNQTSMYLCASSRQGYEQYFGPGTRLTVT.

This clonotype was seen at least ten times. The CDR3 nucleotides are TGCGCCAGCAGTCCCAGAGCGGGAGCCACCTACAATGAGCAGTTCTTC. This codes for CASSPRAGATYNEQFF. The chain is built from TRBV5-1 and TRBJ2-1; 8 bases fit TRBD2. Per the germline V gene, CDR1 is SGHRS and CDR2 is YFSETQ. This CDR3 region has 16 residues. V lost 5 bases and J lost 2; bases outside the gene matches: 9.

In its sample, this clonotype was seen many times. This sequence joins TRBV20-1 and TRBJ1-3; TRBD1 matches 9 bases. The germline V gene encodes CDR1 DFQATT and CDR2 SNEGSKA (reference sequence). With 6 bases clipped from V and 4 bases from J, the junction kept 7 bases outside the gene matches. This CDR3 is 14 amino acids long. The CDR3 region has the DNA TGCAGTGCCGACCCCGGACAGGGGGGAAACACCATATATTTT. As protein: CSADPGQGGNTIYF.

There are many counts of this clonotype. The CDR3 coding sequence is TGTGCCAGCAGCTCTCTCGGCCGGACAGGGCTCTCCTACGAGCAGTACTTC. Encoded protein: CASSSLGRTGLSYEQYF. The chain couples TRBV7-8 to TRBJ2-7, with 8 bases lining up with TRBD1. V gave up 4 bases and J gave up 0 bases; unmatched junction bases: 11. The CDR3 consists of 17 residues. Germline CDR1 is SGHVS and CDR2 is FQNEAQ.

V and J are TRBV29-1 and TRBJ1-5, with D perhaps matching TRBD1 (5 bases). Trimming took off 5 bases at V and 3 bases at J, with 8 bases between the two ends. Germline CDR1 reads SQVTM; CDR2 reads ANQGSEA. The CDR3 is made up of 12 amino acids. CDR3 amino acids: CSVSGVNQPQHF. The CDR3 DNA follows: TGCAGCGTTTCGGGGGTCAATCAGCCCCAGCATTTT.

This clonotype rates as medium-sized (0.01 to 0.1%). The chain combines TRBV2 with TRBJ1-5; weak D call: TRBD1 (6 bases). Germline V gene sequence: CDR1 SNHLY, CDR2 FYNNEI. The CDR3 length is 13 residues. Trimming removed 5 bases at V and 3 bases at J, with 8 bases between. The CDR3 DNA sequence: TGTGCCAGCAGTCGGGACACCAATCAGCCCCAGCATTTT. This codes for CASSRDTNQPQHF.

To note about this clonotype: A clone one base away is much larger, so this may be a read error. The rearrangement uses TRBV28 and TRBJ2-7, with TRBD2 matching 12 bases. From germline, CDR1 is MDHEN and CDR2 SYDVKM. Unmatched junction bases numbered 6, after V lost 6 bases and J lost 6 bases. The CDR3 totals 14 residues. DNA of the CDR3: TGTGCCAGCAGGTTACCACTAGCGGGAGGCGAGCAGTACTTC. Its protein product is CASRLPLAGGEQYF.

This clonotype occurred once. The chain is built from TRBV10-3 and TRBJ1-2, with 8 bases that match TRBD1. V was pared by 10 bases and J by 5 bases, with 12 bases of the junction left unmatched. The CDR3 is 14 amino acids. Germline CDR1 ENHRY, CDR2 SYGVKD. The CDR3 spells CASRSTGGIYGYTF. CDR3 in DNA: TGTGCCAGCAGATCCACAGGGGGAATATATGGCTACACCTTC.